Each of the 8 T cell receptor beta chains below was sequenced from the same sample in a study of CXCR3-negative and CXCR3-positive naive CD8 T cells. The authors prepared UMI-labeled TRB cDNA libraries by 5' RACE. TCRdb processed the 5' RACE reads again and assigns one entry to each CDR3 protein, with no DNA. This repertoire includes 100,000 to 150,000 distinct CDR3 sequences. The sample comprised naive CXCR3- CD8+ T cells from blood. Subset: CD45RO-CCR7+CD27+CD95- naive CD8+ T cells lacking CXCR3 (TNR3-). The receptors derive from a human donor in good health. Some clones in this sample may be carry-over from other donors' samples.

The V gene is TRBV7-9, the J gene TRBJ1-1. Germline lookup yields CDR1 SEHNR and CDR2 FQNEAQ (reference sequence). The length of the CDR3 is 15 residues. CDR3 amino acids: CASSLVEGSKTEAFF.

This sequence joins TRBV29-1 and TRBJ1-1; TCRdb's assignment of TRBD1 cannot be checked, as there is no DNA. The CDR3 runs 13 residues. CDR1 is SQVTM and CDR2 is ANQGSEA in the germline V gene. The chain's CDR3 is CSVWTGGDTEAFF.

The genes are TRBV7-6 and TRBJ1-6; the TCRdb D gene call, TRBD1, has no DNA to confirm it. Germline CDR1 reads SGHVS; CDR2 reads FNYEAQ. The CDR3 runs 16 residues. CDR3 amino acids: CASSLTGGGYNSPLHF.

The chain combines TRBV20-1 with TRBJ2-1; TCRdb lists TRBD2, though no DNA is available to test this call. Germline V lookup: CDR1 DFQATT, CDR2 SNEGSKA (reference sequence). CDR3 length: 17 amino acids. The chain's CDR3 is CSAISYGLAGVYNEQFF.

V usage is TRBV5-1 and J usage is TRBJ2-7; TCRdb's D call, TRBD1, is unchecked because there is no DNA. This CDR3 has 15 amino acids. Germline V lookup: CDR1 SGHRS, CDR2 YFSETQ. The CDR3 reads CASSSGGQGSYEQYF.

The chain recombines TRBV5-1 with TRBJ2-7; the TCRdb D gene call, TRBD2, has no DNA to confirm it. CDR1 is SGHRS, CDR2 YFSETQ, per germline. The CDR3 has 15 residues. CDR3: CASSFGARRVDEQYF.

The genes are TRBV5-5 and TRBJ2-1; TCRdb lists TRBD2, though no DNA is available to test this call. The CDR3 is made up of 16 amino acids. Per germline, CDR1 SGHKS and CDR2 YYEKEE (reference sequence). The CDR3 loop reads CASSYNSGGAYNEQFF.

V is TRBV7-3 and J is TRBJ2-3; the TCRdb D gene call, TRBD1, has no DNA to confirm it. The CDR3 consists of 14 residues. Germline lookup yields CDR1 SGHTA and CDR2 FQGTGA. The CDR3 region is CASSSTGSMDTQYF.